This TCR beta chain was profiled in a study of blood T cells in healthy people across ages. The CDR3 is 13 amino acids. Germline loops: CDR1 DFQATT, CDR2 SNEGSKA (reference sequence). Combining a sample-barcoded 5' primer with a J-beta primer mix, a second PCR ran for roughly 6 to 12 cycles. MiXCR, applied by TCRdb to the 5' RACE reads, yields one record per CDR3 protein. The table lists over a million distinct CDR3 sequences, approximately 59% of them singletons. The chain carries TRBV20-1 and TRBJ2-7; weak D call: TRBD1 (5 bases). The J call could be wrong; TRBJ2-5 is a better fit for the DNA end. This TCR derives from a man aged 18 to 35 in good health. Sequences were obtained from blood. For the CDR3, the DNA is TGCAGTGTCCAGGGTATCTCCAGAGAGACCCAGTACTTC. Translating it yields CSVQGISRETQYF.